This is a list of T cell receptor beta chains from one sample in a study of tumor-infiltrating lymphocytes in oesophageal squamous cell carcinoma. TCRdb re-called the PCR reads through MiXCR, storing one row per CDR3 protein. Among about 15,000 distinct CDR3 sequences, roughly 49% were seen once, and the ten largest hold roughly 20%. Sequencing input: esophageal tumor tissue. These TCRs come from a male donor with esophageal squamous cell carcinoma. Each CDR3 is given with its conserved first and last residue. A D gene is named only where the DNA matches it firmly. The size entry is marked missing in some rows and otherwise reads once, few, many or a size class.

size	D	J	V	DNA	CDR3
-	-	TRBJ2-2	TRBV7-4	TGTGCCAGCAGCACCCGGCGGGCGAACACCGGGGAGCTGTTTTTT	CASSTRRANTGELFF
many	-	TRBJ2-1	TRBV5-1	TGCGCCACCTCTCCGTTCCTAGCCAGCAATGAGCAGTTCTTC	CATSPFLASNEQFF
many	-	TRBJ2-7	TRBV7-9	TGTGCCAGCGCTGGAGCCCGGACAGAAAAACCTGGGAGCGAGCAGTACTTC	CASAGARTEKPGSEQYF
few	-	TRBJ1-1	TRBV7-2	TGTGCCAGCAGCTTCACCGACAGGAACACTGAAGCTTTCTTT	CASSFTDRNTEAFF
-	TRBD2	TRBJ2-6	TRBV7-9	TGTGCCAGCAGCTCACTACTAGCGGGATCCTTCGGGGCCAACGTCCTGACTTTC	CASSSLLAGSFGANVLTF
-	-	TRBJ2-1	TRBV20-1	TGCAGTGCTAGAAGAACAGCCGCTTACAATGAGCAGTTCTTC	CSARRTAAYNEQFF
-	TRBD2	TRBJ2-3	TRBV6-2/TRBV6-3	TGTGCCAGCAGTTTAGCGGGACTTAGTCTTGGCACAGATACGCAGTATTTT	CASSLAGLSLGTDTQYF
-	TRBD1	TRBJ1-1	TRBV14	TGTGCCAGCAGCCCACCACAGGGGACCTTACGGACTGAAGCTTTCTTT	CASSPPQGTLRTEAFF
many	-	TRBJ1-5	TRBV6-2/TRBV6-3	TGTGCCAGCAGTTACGGGAGCAATCAGCCCCAGCATTTT	CASSYGSNQPQHF
-	-	TRBJ2-7	TRBV7-9	TGTGCCAGCAGCTTACTCGACTACGAGCAGTACTTC	CASSLLDYEQYF
-	TRBD2	TRBJ2-5	TRBV7-8	TGTGCCAGCAGCTTAGCGCCTAGCGGGGGACAAGAGACCCAGTACTTC	CASSLAPSGGQETQYF
few	-	TRBJ2-1	TRBV7-3	TGTGCCAGCAGCTTACAGTCAGGGTCCTACAATGAGCAGTTCTTC	CASSLQSGSYNEQFF
-	-	TRBJ2-3	TRBV7-3	TGTGCCAGCAGCTTGAATGGCCTCACAGATACGCAGTATTTT	CASSLNGLTDTQYF
-	-	TRBJ1-1	TRBV7-2	TGTGCCAGCAGCTTAGGACCGTACACTGAAGCTTTCTTT	CASSLGPYTEAFF
-	TRBD2	TRBJ2-7	TRBV11-2	TGTGCCAGCAGCCACGGACTAGCCTACGAGCAGTACTTC	CASSHGLAYEQYF
-	-	TRBJ2-5	TRBV7-6	TGTGCTAGCAGCTTAGGGCCCGCTGGGGTCGGTCCAATTCAAGAGACCCAGTACTTC	CASSLGPAGVGPIQETQYF
-	TRBD1	TRBJ2-5	TRBV10-3	TGTGCCATCAGTGGGACAGGGAAAGAGACCCAGTACTTC	CAISGTGKETQYF
once	TRBD1	TRBJ2-7	TRBV12-3/TRBV12-4	TGTGCCAGCAGTAACGACAGGGGGCTTTTAAGCTCCTACAATGAGCAGTACTTC	CASSNDRGLLSSYNEQYF
-	-	TRBJ1-5	TRBV7-3	TGTGCCAGCAGCTTTAATGGGGAAAATCAGCCCCAGCATTTT	CASSFNGENQPQHF
-	TRBD2	TRBJ2-3	TRBV7-2	TGTGCCAGCAGCTTAGGCGCGGCGGGGGGGCCAGATACGCAGTATTTT	CASSLGAAGGPDTQYF
once	-	TRBJ2-1	TRBV7-6	TGTGCCAGCAGCTTAACCAGATACAATGAGCAGTTCTTC	CASSLTRYNEQFF
-	-	TRBJ2-1	TRBV7-2	-	CASSLAFNSYLRAVLRF
few	-	TRBJ2-1	TRBV7-6	TGTGCCAGCAGCTTAGATAGCAGGGGTGAGCAGTTCTTC	CASSLDSRGEQFF
-	-	TRBJ2-5	TRBV7-3	TGTGCCAGCAGCCTCGGACCTTTACAAGAGACCCAGTACTTC	CASSLGPLQETQYF
medium-sized	TRBD2	TRBJ2-1	TRBV27	TGTGCCAGCAGTTTTCTAGCGGGATTCTACAATGAGCAGTTCTTC	CASSFLAGFYNEQFF
few	TRBD2	TRBJ2-3	TRBV7-6	TGTGCTAGCAGCTTCCCCCGACTAGCGGGAGAGGCGGATACGCAGTATTTT	CASSFPRLAGEADTQYF
few	-	TRBJ2-7	TRBV7-6	TGTGCCAGCAGCTCGCCCCGACCTGGTGACGAGCAGTACTTC	CASSSPRPGDEQYF
-	TRBD2	TRBJ2-7	TRBV7-3	TGTGCCAGCAGCCCTAGACTAGCGGGAGTAAACGAGCAGTACTTC	CASSPRLAGVNEQYF
-	-	TRBJ2-4	TRBV10-2	TGCGCCAGCAGTGAGACCCCTGGGACTTTC	CASSETPGTF
few	TRBD1	TRBJ2-5	TRBV7-6	TGTGCCAGCAGCTTAGCGACAGGGGTAGAGACCCAGTACTTC	CASSLATGVETQYF
-	-	TRBJ1-1	TRBV10-3	TGTGCCATCAGTGACAGGGGAAGCACTGAAGCTTTCTTT	CAISDRGSTEAFF
-	-	TRBJ2-5	TRBV7-6	TGTGCCAGCAGCTTATCCACCGCCGGTGAGACCCAGTACTTC	CASSLSTAGETQYF
few	TRBD1	TRBJ2-5	TRBV7-2	TGTGCCAGCAGCCTCGGACAGGGAGTCTTAGAGACCCAGTACTTC	CASSLGQGVLETQYF
-	-	TRBJ2-1	TRBV20-1	TGCAGTGCTAGGACAGTAACCCTTAACAATGAGCAGTTCTTC	CSARTVTLNNEQFF
once	-	TRBJ2-5	TRBV7-6	TGTGCCAGCAGCCGGAGAATCGGGGAGACCCAGTACTTC	CASSRRIGETQYF
-	TRBD2	TRBJ2-7	TRBV7-2	TGTGCCAGCAGCTTAGGGCGGGAGTCCGAGCAGTACTTC	CASSLGRESEQYF
many	TRBD2	TRBJ2-3	TRBV19	TGTGCCAGTAGAAAACTCCTAAGCGGGATGCACACAGATACGCAGTATTTT	CASRKLLSGMHTDTQYF
-	-	TRBJ2-5	TRBV5-1	TGCGCCAGCAGAACGGAGGGGGGCGAGACCCAGTACTTC	CASRTEGGETQYF
-	-	TRBJ1-6	TRBV7-8	TGTGCCAGCAGCGAGCCTAGGGCTGGGAATTCACCCCTCCACTTT	CASSEPRAGNSPLHF
-	TRBD1	TRBJ2-2	TRBV10-1	TGCGCCAGCAGTGAGCAGACAGGGGCCGGGGAGCTGTTTTTT	CASSEQTGAGELFF
-	TRBD2	TRBJ2-1	TRBV7-8	TGTGCCAGCAGCGTTAGCGGGGGGCAGTTCTTC	CASSVSGGQFF
-	-	TRBJ2-7	TRBV5-1	TGCGCCAGCAGCCCTAAGGGGGCCGAAACGACGGGGCGGGGGTTCTACGAGCAGTACTTC	CASSPKGAETTGRGFYEQYF
few	TRBD2	TRBJ2-5	TRBV7-8	TGTGCCAGCGCTCAAATCCCTCTCAGCGGGAGAGAGACCCAGTACTTC	CASAQIPLSGRETQYF
few	TRBD1	TRBJ2-1	TRBV7-9	TGTGCCAGCAGCTTAGACAGGGGCGTTTCGAATGAGCAGTTCTTC	CASSLDRGVSNEQFF
-	-	TRBJ1-1	TRBV11-1	TGTGCCAGCAGCTTAACCCCGCGGGACACTGAAGCTTTCTTT	CASSLTPRDTEAFF
many	-	TRBJ1-2	TRBV6-1	TGTGCCAGCAGGGGAGATAAATGGGGGATAGACTATGGCTACACCTTC	CASRGDKWGIDYGYTF
-	-	TRBJ1-1	TRBV25-1	TGTGCCAGCAGTTCTCTTGAGGGGGGAGAAGCTGAAGCTTTCTTT	CASSSLEGGEAEAFF
many	-	TRBJ2-6	TRBV4-1	TGCGCCAGCAGCCAAGACTACAGCTCTGGGGCCAACGTCCTGACTTTC	CASSQDYSSGANVLTF
few	TRBD1	TRBJ2-7	TRBV7-2	TGTGCCAGCAGCTACCCCGGGGGGACAGGGAGATACGAGCAGTACTTC	CASSYPGGTGRYEQYF
-	-	TRBJ2-1	TRBV6-6	TGTGCCAGCAGTGAGACCCTAGCGTTGTCCTACAATGAGCAGTTCTTC	CASSETLALSYNEQFF
-	-	TRBJ2-3	TRBV7-2	TGTGCCAGCGGAACAAACACAGATACGCAGTATTTT	CASGTNTDTQYF
-	-	TRBJ1-5	TRBV7-3	TGTGCCAGCAGCCCCCGACACAGGAGATATCAGCCCCAGCATTTT	CASSPRHRRYQPQHF
-	-	TRBJ1-1	TRBV7-3	TGTGCCAGCAGCTTTGGGGGGCGGTACACTGAAGCTTTCTTT	CASSFGGRYTEAFF
-	TRBD1	TRBJ2-7	TRBV6-2/TRBV6-3	TGTGCCAGCAGTTACGGTCCAGGGGGCGAAAGGTACGAGCAGTACTTC	CASSYGPGGERYEQYF
-	-	TRBJ2-1	TRBV10-2	TGCGCCACCTCGGGAGAAGCGGATTACAATGAGCAGTTCTTC	CATSGEADYNEQFF
medium-sized	-	TRBJ1-2	TRBV6-1	TGTGCCAGCAGATCACAGGGTATTAATGGCTACACCTTC	CASRSQGINGYTF
few	-	TRBJ2-5	TRBV7-9	TGTGCCAGCAGTCCCACCGGTGGGGGAGGAGAGACCCAGTACTTC	CASSPTGGGGETQYF
-	-	TRBJ2-7	TRBV7-2	TGTGCCAGCAGCTTAGTTCCGGGGCAGAGCTCCTACGAGCAGTACTTC	CASSLVPGQSSYEQYF
-	-	TRBJ2-3	TRBV7-2	TGTGCCAGCAGCTTTTACGTCAGCTCTCTCAGCACAGATACGCAGTATTTT	CASSFYVSSLSTDTQYF